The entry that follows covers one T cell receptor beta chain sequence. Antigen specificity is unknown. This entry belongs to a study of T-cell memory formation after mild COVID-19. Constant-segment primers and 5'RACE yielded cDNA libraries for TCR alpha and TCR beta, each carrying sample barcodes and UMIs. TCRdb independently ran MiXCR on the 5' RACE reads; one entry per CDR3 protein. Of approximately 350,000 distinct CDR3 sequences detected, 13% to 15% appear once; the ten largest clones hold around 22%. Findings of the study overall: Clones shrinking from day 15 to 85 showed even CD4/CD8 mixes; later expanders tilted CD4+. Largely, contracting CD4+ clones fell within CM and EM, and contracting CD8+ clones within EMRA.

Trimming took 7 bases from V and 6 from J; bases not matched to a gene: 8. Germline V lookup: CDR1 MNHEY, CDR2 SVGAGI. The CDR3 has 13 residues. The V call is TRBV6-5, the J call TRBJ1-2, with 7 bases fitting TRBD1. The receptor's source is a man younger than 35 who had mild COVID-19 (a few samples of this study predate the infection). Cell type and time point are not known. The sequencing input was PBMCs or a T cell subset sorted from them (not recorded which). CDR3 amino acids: CASTPGGGNGYTF. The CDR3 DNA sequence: TGTGCCAGCACCCCAGGGGGGGGAAATGGCTACACCTTC.